Presented here are 11 T cell receptor beta chains from one specimen sequenced in a study of cytomegalovirus exposure and HLA in healthy donors. 13 Jbeta primers and 60 Vbeta primers were used for the PCR. Measured with immunoSEQ multiplex PCR; TCRdb has only the in-frame clones, and not every one. The table shows around 140,000 clones, with about two thirds occurring only once. Sequencing input: PBMCs. These receptors were collected from a man aged 50 or older in good health and CMV-seropositive.

J is TRBJ2-1 and V is TRBV5-1; 11 bases fit TRBD2. The germline gives CDR1 SGHRS, CDR2 YFSETQ. V was pared by 4 bases and J by 7 bases, with 7 bases of the junction left unmatched. The CDR3 extends over 15 amino acids. CDR3 coding DNA: TGCGCCAGCAGCGCAGGGTCTAGCGGGAGGAATGAGCAGTTCTTC. It translates to CASSAGSSGRNEQFF.

J is TRBJ2-7 and V is TRBV6-5; 7 bases match TRBD1. Trimming took 0 bases from V and 2 from J; bases not matched to a gene: 1. Germline V lookup: CDR1 MNHEY, CDR2 SVGAGI. CDR3 length: 14 residues. The chain's CDR3 is CASSYSRGTYEQYF. The CDR3 nucleotides read TGTGCCAGCAGTTACTCCAGGGGGACCTACGAGCAGTACTTC.

The gene calls are TRBV6-6 and TRBJ2-1, with a weak D call TRBD2 (6 bases). Trimming stripped 0 bases from V and 7 bases from J, with 13 bases between. The CDR3 sequence is 15 residues long. Germline CDR1 is MNHNY and CDR2 is SVGAGI (reference sequence). CDR3 loop: CASSYSVGGGNEQFF. DNA for the CDR3: TGTGCCAGCAGTTACTCGGTCGGGGGTGGGAATGAGCAGTTCTTC.

This clone was detected a few times. The chain is built from TRBV6-5 and TRBJ1-2, with 10 bases fitting TRBD1. The V gene end was trimmed by 0 bases and the J gene end by 8 bases; junction bases not matched to a gene: 6. The length of the CDR3 is 15 residues. Germline V lookup: CDR1 MNHEY, CDR2 SVGAGI. CDR3 region: CASSYSTGGIDGYTF. CDR3 bases: TGTGCCAGCAGTTACTCGACAGGGGGCATCGACGGCTACACCTTC.

V and J are TRBV29-1 and TRBJ1-2; 9 bases match TRBD1. Per germline, CDR1 SQVTM and CDR2 ANQGSEA. CDR3 length: 14 amino acids. V gave up 7 bases and J gave up 4 bases; unmatched junction bases: 10. Here the CDR3 reads CSAQVPTGGYGYTF. CDR3 DNA sequence: TGCAGCGCCCAAGTCCCGACAGGGGGCTATGGCTACACCTTC.

The gene calls are TRBV7-9 and TRBJ2-7; 7 bases line up with TRBD1. The CDR3 extends over 17 amino acids. The V and J ends lost 1 base and 2 bases, in that order; junction bases with no gene match: 11. Looked up from germline, CDR1 is SEHNR and CDR2 is FQNEAQ (reference sequence). CDR3 sequence: CASSLVFGTDLTYEQYF. CDR3 nucleotide sequence: TGTGCCAGCAGCTTAGTATTCGGGACAGATTTGACCTACGAGCAGTACTTC.

In DNA, the CDR3 is TGTGCCAGCTCACGGGACAGGGGATTTAACGAGCAGTACTTC. Amino acids: CASSRDRGFNEQYF. The chain couples TRBV18 to TRBJ2-5; 10 bases align to TRBD1. The J call may be in error: the DNA end matches TRBJ2-7 better. The CDR3 length is 14 residues. Looked up from germline, CDR1 is KGHSH and CDR2 is LQKENI.

The chain joins TRBV14 to TRBJ2-7; TRBD2 might be the D (6 bases). Germline loops: CDR1 SGHDN, CDR2 FVKESK. The length of the CDR3 is 15 residues. V gave up 4 bases and J gave up 3 bases, with 16 bases separating them. CDR3 amino acids: CASSLGPRGSYEQYF. The CDR3 nucleotides are TGTGCCAGCAGCCTTGGGCCTCGGGGGAGCTACGAGCAGTACTTC.

This clone showed up just once. This chain connects TRBV2 to TRBJ1-3; D possibly corresponds to TRBD1 (5 bases). V lost 3 bases and J 0 bases, leaving 12 bases between the germline ends. The CDR3 runs 16 residues. Germline loops: CDR1 SNHLY, CDR2 FYNNEI. The CDR3 region is CASSDRTSSSGNTIYF. The CDR3 DNA is TGTGCCAGCAGTGACCGGACATCTTCCTCTGGAAACACCATATATTTT.

This rearrangement joins TRBV6-5 to TRBJ1-6; TRBD1 is a possible D gene (5 bases). This CDR3 is built from 14 residues. Germline V CDR1 and CDR2: MNHEY, SVGAGI. The V end lost 6 bases, the J end lost 9 bases, and 15 bases lay between the germline ends. The chain's CDR3 is CASRRGQTLSPLHF. DNA of the CDR3: TGTGCCAGCAGAAGGGGCCAGACCCTTTCACCCCTCCACTTT.

The chain combines TRBV10-2 with TRBJ1-1; 8 bases line up with TRBD1. Germline V gives CDR1 WSHSY, CDR2 SAAADI. V shed 3 bases, J shed 3 bases, and the junction held 3 bases outside the gene matches. The CDR3 loop spans 14 amino acids. The CDR3 region has the DNA TGCGCCAGCAGTGACTGGGACAGGTACACTGAAGCTTTCTTT. It encodes CASSDWDRYTEAFF.